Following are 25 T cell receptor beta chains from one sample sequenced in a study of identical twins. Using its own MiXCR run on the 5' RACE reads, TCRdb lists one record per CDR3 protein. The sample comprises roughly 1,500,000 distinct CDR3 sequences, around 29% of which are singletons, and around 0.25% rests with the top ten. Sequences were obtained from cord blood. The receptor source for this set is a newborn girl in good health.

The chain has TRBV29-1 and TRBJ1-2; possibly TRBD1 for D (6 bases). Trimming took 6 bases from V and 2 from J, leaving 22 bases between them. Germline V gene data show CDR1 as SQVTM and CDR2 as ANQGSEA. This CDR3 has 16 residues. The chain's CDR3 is CSVLSKGGRKNYGYTF. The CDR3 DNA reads TGCAGCGTACTCTCCAAGGGGGGACGGAAAAACTATGGCTACACCTTC.

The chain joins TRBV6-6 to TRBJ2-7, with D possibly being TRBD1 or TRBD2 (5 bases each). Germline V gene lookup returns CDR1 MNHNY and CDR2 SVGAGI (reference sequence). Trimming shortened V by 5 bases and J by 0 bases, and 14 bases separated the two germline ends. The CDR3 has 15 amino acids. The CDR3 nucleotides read TGTGCCAGCAGTACCGATCCGGGACCCTCCTACGAGCAGTACTTC. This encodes CASSTDPGPSYEQYF.

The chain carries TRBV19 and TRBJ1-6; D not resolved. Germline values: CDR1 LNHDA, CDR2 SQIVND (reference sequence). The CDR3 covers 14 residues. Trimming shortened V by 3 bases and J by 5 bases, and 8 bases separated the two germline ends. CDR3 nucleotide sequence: TGTGCCAGTAGTATGGGGATGGATAATTCACCCCTCCACTTT. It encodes CASSMGMDNSPLHF. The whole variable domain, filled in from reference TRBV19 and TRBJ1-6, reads DGGITQSPKYLFRKEGQNVTLSCEQNLNHDAMYWYRQDPGQGLRLIYYSQIVNDFQKGDIAEGYSVSREKKESFPLTVTSAQKNPTAFYLCASSMGMDNSPLHFGNGTRLTVT.

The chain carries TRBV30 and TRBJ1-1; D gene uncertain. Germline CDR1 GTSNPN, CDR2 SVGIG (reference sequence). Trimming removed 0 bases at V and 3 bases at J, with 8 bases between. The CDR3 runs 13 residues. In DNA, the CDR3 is TGTGCCTGGAGTGTTACCGGGGACACTGAAGCTTTCTTT. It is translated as CAWSVTGDTEAFF. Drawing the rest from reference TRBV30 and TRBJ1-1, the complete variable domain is SQTIHQWPATLVQPVGSPLSLECTVEGTSNPNLYWYRQAAGRGLQLLFYSVGIGQISSEVPQNLSASRPQDRQFILSSKKLLLSDSGFYLCAWSVTGDTEAFFGQGTRLTVV.

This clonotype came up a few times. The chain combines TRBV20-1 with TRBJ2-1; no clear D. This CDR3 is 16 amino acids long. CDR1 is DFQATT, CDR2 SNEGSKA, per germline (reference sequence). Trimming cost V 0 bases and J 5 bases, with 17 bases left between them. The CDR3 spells CSARDSRLPVHNEQFF. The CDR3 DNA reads TGCAGTGCTAGAGATAGCCGCCTACCCGTCCACAATGAGCAGTTCTTC.

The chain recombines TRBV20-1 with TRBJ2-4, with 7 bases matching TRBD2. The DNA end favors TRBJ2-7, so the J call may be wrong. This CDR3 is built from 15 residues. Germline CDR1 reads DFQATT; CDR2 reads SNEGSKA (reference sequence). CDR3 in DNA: TGCAGTGCTGGAATTGGGGGGGGACGTGGCTACGAGCAGTACTTC. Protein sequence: CSAGIGGGRGYEQYF.

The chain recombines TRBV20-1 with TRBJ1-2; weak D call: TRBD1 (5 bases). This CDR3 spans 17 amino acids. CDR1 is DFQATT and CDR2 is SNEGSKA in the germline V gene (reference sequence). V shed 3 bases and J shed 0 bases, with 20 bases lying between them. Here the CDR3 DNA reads TGCAGTGCTAGCAAGGGCCCTCCAGGGAGGACTAACTATGGCTACACCTTC. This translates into CSASKGPPGRTNYGYTF.

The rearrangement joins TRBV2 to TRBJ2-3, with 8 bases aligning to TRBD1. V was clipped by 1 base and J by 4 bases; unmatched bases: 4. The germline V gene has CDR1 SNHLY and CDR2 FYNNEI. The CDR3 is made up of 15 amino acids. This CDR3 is CASSEVSGGADTQYF. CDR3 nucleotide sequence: TGTGCCAGCAGTGAAGTATCAGGGGGCGCAGATACGCAGTATTTT.

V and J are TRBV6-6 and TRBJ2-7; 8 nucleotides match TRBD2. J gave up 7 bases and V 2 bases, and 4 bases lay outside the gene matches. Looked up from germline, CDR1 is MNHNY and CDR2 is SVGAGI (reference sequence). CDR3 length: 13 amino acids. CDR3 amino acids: CASSYRLAREQYF. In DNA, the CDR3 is TGTGCCAGCAGTTACCGACTAGCGAGAGAGCAGTACTTC.

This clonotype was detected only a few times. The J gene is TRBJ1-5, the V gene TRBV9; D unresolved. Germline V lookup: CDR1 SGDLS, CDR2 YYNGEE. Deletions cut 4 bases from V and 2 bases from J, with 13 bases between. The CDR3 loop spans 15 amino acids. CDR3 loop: CASSPWEGGNQPQHF. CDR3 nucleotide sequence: TGTGCCAGCAGCCCTTGGGAGGGAGGCAATCAGCCCCAGCATTTT.

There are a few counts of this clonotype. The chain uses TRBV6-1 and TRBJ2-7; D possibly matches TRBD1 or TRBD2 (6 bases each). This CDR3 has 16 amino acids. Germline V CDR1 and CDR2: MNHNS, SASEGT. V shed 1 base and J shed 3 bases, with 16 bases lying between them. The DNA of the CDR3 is TGTGCCAGCAGTGAAGGGGAGGACAGTCCCTACTACGAGCAGTACTTC. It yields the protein CASSEGEDSPYYEQYF.

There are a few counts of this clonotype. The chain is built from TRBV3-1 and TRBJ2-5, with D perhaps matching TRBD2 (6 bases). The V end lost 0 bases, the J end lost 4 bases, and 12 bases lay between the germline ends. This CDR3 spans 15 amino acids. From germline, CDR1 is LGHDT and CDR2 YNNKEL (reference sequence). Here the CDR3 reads CASSQDFGGRETQYF. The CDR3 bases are TGTGCCAGCAGCCAAGATTTCGGGGGACGAGAGACCCAGTACTTC.

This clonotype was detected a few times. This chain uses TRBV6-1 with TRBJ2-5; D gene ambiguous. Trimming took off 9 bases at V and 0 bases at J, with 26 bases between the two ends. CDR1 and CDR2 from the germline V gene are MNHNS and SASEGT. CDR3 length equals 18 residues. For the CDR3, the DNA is TGTGCCAGTATACCACCGTTGGGAAATCTAAGGGACCAAGAGACCCAGTACTTC. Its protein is CASIPPLGNLRDQETQYF.

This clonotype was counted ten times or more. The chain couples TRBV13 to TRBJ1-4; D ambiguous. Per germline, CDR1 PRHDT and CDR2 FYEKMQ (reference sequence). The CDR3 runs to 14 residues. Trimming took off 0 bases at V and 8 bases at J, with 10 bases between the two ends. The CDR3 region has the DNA TGTGCCAGCAGCTTAGGCCGAATTGAAGAAAAACTGTTTTTT. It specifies CASSLGRIEEKLFF.

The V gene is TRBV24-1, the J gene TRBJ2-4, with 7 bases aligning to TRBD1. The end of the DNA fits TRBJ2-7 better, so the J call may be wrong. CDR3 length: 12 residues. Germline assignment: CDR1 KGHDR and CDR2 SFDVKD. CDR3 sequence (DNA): TGTGCCACCAGTGATAACAGGGGCGAGCAGTACTTC. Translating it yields CATSDNRGEQYF.

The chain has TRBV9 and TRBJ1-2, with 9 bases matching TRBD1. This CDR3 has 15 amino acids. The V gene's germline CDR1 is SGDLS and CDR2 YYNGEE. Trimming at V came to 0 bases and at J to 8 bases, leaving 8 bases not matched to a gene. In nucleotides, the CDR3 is TGTGCCAGCAGCGTAGCCCGGGACAGGGACTTCGGCTACACCTTC. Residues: CASSVARDRDFGYTF.

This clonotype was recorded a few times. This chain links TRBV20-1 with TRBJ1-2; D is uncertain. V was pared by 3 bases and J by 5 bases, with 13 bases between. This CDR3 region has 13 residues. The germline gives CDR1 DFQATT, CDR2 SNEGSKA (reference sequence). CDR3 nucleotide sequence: TGCAGTGCTAGTCCGGGGTTAGGGTATGGCTACACCTTC. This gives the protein CSASPGLGYGYTF.

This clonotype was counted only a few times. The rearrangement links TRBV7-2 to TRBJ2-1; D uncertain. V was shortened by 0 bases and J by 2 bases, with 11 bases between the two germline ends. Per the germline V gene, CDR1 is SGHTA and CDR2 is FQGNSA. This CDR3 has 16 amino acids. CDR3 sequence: CASSLAGLGTYNEQFF. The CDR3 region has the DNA TGTGCCAGCAGCTTAGCAGGATTAGGGACCTACAATGAGCAGTTCTTC.

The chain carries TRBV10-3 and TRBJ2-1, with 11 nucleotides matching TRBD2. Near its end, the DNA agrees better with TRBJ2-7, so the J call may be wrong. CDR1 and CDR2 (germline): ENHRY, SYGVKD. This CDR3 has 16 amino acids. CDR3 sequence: CAISRTSGSPYNEQYF. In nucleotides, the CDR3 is TGTGCCATCAGTCGCACTAGCGGGAGCCCGTACAATGAGCAGTACTTC.

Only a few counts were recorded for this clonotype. The CDR3: CASSTRQGSNSPLHF. The CDR3 DNA reads TGTGCCAGCAGCACACGACAGGGGTCGAATTCACCCCTCCACTTT. V and J are TRBV7-9 and TRBJ1-6, with 8 bases lining up with TRBD1. The CDR3 runs 15 residues. Per the germline V gene, CDR1 is SEHNR and CDR2 is FQNEAQ (reference sequence). Trimming at V came to 5 bases and at J to 7 bases, leaving 7 bases not matched to a gene.

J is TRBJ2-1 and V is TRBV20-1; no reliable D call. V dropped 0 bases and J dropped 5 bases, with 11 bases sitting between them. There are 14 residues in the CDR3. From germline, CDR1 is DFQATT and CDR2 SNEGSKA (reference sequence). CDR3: CSARDPQSNNEQFF. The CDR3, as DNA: TGCAGTGCTAGAGATCCCCAGTCTAACAATGAGCAGTTCTTC.

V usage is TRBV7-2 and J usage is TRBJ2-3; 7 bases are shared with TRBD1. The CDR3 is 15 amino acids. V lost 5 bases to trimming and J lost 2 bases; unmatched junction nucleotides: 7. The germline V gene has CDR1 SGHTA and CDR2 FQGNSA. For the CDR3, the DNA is TGTGCCAGCAGCCCTAACGGACAGGACACAGATACGCAGTATTTT. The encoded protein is CASSPNGQDTDTQYF.

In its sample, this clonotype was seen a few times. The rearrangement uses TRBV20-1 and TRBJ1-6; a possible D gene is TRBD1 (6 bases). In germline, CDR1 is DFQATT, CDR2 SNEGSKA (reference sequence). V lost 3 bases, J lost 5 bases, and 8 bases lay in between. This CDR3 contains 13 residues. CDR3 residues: CSASWDNNSPLHF. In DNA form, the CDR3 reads TGCAGTGCTAGTTGGGACAATAATTCACCCCTCCACTTT.

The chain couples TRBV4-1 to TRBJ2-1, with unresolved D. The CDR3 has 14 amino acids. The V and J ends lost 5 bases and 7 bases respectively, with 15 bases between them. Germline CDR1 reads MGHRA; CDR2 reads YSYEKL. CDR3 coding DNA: TGCGCCAGCAGCGCCCCCCAGGCGAGGAATGAGCAGTTCTTC. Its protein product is CASSAPQARNEQFF.

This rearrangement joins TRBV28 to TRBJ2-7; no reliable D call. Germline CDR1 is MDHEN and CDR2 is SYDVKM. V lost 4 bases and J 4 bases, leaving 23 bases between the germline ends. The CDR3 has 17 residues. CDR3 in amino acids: CASSYPLRSADRYEQYF. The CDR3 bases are TGTGCCAGCAGTTACCCCTTGAGGAGCGCGGATAGGTACGAGCAGTACTTC.